This TCR beta chain comes out of a study of blood T cells in healthy people across ages. Germline values: CDR1 SQVTM, CDR2 ANQGSEA. The CDR3 totals 12 residues. V was pared by 3 bases and J by 5 bases, with 1 base of the junction left unmatched. This clonotype was counted a few times. Per sample, no less than 5 micrograms of total RNA were extracted. For the second PCR, which ran for about 6 to 12 cycles, a sample-barcoded 5' primer and a J-beta primer mix were used. TCRdb processed the 5' RACE reads anew with MiXCR; each CDR3 protein has one entry. The sample gives about 510,000 distinct CDR3 sequences, over 25% of which show up once; about 3.9% is in the top ten. This same sample was also taken into another study, of T cells of mothers and their children. That report notes: RNA that had been extracted went wholly into cDNA synthesis, at roughly 1.5 ug per 15 ul. It was found that thymic selection shapes TCR recombination output similarly in related and unrelated pairs.

V and J are TRBV29-1 and TRBJ2-4, with TRBD2 matching over 7 bases. The receptor's source is a boy between 2 and 10 years old in good health. The specimen was blood. CDR3 loop: CSVEGGENIQYF. In DNA form, the CDR3 reads TGCAGCGTTGAGGGAGGGGAAAACATTCAGTACTTC. The whole variable domain, remainder taken from reference TRBV29-1 and TRBJ2-4, is SAVISQKPSRDICQRGTSLTIQCQVDSQVTMMFWYRQQPGQSLTLIATANQGSEATYESGFVIDKFPISRPNLTFSTLTVSNMSPEDSSIYLCSVEGGENIQYFGAGTRLSVL.